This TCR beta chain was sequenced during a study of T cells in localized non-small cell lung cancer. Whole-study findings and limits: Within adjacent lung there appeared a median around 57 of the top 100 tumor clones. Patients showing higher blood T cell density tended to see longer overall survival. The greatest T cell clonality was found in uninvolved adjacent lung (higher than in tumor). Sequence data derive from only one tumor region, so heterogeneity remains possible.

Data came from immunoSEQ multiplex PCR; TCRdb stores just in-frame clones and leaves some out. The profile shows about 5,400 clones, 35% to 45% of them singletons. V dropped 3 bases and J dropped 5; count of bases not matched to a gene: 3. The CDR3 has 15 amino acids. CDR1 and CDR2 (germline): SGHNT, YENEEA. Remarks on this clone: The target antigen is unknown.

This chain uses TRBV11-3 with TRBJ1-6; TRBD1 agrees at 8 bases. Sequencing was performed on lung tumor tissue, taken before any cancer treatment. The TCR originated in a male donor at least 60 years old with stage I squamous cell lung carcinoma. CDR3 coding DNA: TGTGCCAGCAGCTTGGGACAGGCAAATAATTCACCCCTCCACTTT. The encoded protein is CASSLGQANNSPLHF.